The rows below give T cell receptor beta chains drawn from one sample of a study of blood T cells in healthy people across ages. Using its own MiXCR run on the 5' RACE reads, TCRdb lists one record per CDR3 protein. Here the sample spans 700,000 to 950,000 distinct CDR3 sequences, 43% being singletons. Specimen: blood. These receptors all stem from a woman aged 55-69 years in good health. CDR3s include the opening cysteine and the closing phenylalanine or tryptophan. Fields, in order: V gene, CDR3 protein.

TRBV12-3/TRBV12-4	CASSSSGGDSVGGYTF
TRBV6-6	CASSWGGDEQYF
TRBV6-1	CVSSENLAGGYNEQFF
TRBV20-1	CSAEGFYGYTF
TRBV27	CASRPRLAGVLEQFF
TRBV6-2/TRBV6-3	CASSFSRSRETQYF
TRBV15	CATSGLSYNEQYF
TRBV7-3	CASSGRGTGGDEQFF
TRBV7-3	CASSLIVGEQYF
TRBV20-1	CSAREGLARELYEQYF
TRBV27	CASSFDAKQYF
TRBV18	CASSTIALRPWEQYF
TRBV25-1	CASSDLLGGGTDTQYF
TRBV4-2	CASSQAPGSNQPQHF
TRBV11-3	CASSLNGGMDTQYF
TRBV20-1	CSAGGRTSYNEQFF
TRBV29-1	CSVLGGGNEQFF
TRBV20-1	CSTHRDRDLANYGYTF
TRBV3-1	CASSPWDSTGELFF
TRBV29-1	CSVTGIPNTEAFF
TRBV20-1	CSASLAGYSSYNEQFF
TRBV18	CASSPPSQGSHEQYF
TRBV28	CASSSPLGTLALFGAQYF
TRBV9	CASSSRTGSGNSPLHF
TRBV6-2/TRBV6-3	CASRQASYNEQFF
TRBV29-1	CSLASTGGYEQYF
TRBV20-1	CSARALAGSQETQYF
TRBV11-1	CASGRGTGTYEQYF
TRBV9	CASSSVGEGMDEQFF
TRBV2	CASSRTSGGAFDEQFF
TRBV21-1	CASSKGPMGERYF
TRBV29-1	CSVAPRLLGPDTQYF
TRBV5-1	CASSGGRASQYGYTF
TRBV24-1	CATSGTSGGASFETQYF
TRBV11-3	CASSLDSRSRPYSYNEQFF
TRBV20-1	CSANGLAGGSSYNEQFF
TRBV12-3/TRBV12-4	CASSRQGASRTDTQYF
TRBV7-3	CASSLTGSMNTEAFF
TRBV5-6	CASSSILRAVEETQYF
TRBV29-1	CSVDSAGGIIRDEQFF
TRBV6-4	CASSVAQGARYEQYF
TRBV6-2/TRBV6-3	CASSSPGLAYNGQFF
TRBV5-1	CASSLTLFRGQTDTQYF